These 23 T cell receptor beta chains were sequenced from one sample in a study of shared clonotypes between healthy human individuals. Assay used: immunoSEQ multiplex PCR; TCRdb lists only in-frame clones, some missing. The data hold about 730,000 clones, with approximately 77% observed a single time. The sequenced sample was memory CD4+ T cells sorted from blood. As to subset: CD45RA-negative fraction. The receptors derive from a woman in her 30s in good health.

V gene TRBV5-6 combines with J gene TRBJ2-6; TRBD2 might be the D (6 bases). Trimming removed 0 bases from V and 0 bases from J, with 13 bases in between. The V gene's germline CDR1 is SGHDT and CDR2 YYEEEE. The CDR3 covers 18 residues. Here the CDR3 DNA reads TGTGCCAGCAGCTTGGTTGGTTCCGGGGGCTCTGGGGCCAACGTCCTGACTTTC. Protein: CASSLVGSGGSGANVLTF.

The chain carries TRBV4-1 and TRBJ1-4; the D is unclear. The V gene's germline CDR1 is MGHRA and CDR2 YSYEKL. The germline V and J ends were trimmed by 4 bases and 6 bases, with 9 bases remaining between them. This CDR3 spans 13 amino acids. This chain's CDR3 is CASSLQVDEKLFF. The CDR3 DNA reads TGCGCCAGCAGCCTGCAGGTGGATGAAAAACTGTTTTTT.

This chain uses TRBV5-6 with TRBJ2-1; no clear D. Germline V CDR1 and CDR2: SGHDT, YYEEEE. V shed 1 base and J shed 8 bases, with 10 bases lying between them. This CDR3 comprises 13 residues. In DNA form, the CDR3 reads TGTGCCAGCAGCTTGTACGGGTTCTATGAGCAGTTCTTC. Translating it yields CASSLYGFYEQFF.

This clone came up once. The chain has TRBV11-3 and TRBJ2-1, with D perhaps matching TRBD1 or TRBD2 (5 bases each). Looked up from germline, CDR1 is SGHNT and CDR2 is YENEEA. The CDR3 has 15 residues. Trimming shortened V by 1 base and J by 5 bases, and 12 bases separated the two germline ends. The chain's CDR3 is CASSLGGARNNEQFF. CDR3 DNA: TGTGCCAGCAGCTTAGGAGGGGCCCGAAACAATGAGCAGTTCTTC.

The rearrangement joins TRBV30 to TRBJ2-3; TRBD1 aligns across 11 bases. There are 16 residues in the CDR3. Trimming cost V 0 bases and J 1 base; bases outside gene matches: 3. Germline CDR1 is GTSNPN and CDR2 is SVGIG (reference sequence). CDR3 residues: CAWSVPGQGGTDTQYF. The CDR3 bases are TGTGCCTGGAGTGTACCGGGACAGGGGGGCACAGATACGCAGTATTTT.

The chain recombines TRBV19 with TRBJ2-5; D is possibly TRBD1 (5 bases). The J call is doubtful: the DNA matches TRBJ2-7 better. Germline CDR1 and CDR2: LNHDA and SQIVND (reference sequence). The CDR3 is 15 residues long. CDR3 region: CASSISSDTPYEQYF. The CDR3 DNA reads as TGTGCCAGTAGTATAAGCTCGGACACACCCTACGAGCAGTACTTC.

V usage is TRBV7-9 and J usage is TRBJ2-7; D is possibly TRBD1 (6 bases). From germline, CDR1 is SEHNR and CDR2 FQNEAQ (reference sequence). Trimming removed 6 bases from V and 6 bases from J, with 18 bases in between. The CDR3 loop spans 14 amino acids. CDR3 region: CASRSIGQRGEQYF. The CDR3 bases are TGTGCCAGCAGATCCATAGGACAGAGGGGCGAGCAGTACTTC.

This chain joins TRBV19 and TRBJ2-1; the match to TRBD2 covers 9 bases. With V trimmed by 10 bases and J by 7 bases, 8 bases remained unmatched. The CDR3 consists of 13 residues. CDR1 and CDR2 from the germline V gene are LNHDA and SQIVND (reference sequence). The DNA of the CDR3 is TGTGCCATCGGGGCTAGCGGGAATAATGAGCAGTTCTTC. This encodes CAIGASGNNEQFF.

The chain couples TRBV4-2 to TRBJ2-1, with 7 nucleotides matching TRBD1. Germline assignment: CDR1 LGHNA and CDR2 YNFKEQ. The CDR3 spans 15 residues. J lost 3 bases, V lost 3 bases, and 5 bases had no gene match. The CDR3 nucleotides are TGTGCCAGCAGCCAGGGGCAGGGGGACTACAATGAGCAGTTCTTC. This gives the protein CASSQGQGDYNEQFF.

This rearrangement joins TRBV28 to TRBJ2-7; D not resolved. CDR1 and CDR2 from the germline V gene are MDHEN and SYDVKM. With 4 bases removed from V and 1 base from J, the gap between germline ends came to 8 bases. The CDR3 has 13 amino acids. In nucleotides, the CDR3 is TGTGCCAGCAGTTCCAGCCCTTCCTACGAGCAGTACTTC. As protein: CASSSSPSYEQYF.

This chain uses TRBV25-1 with TRBJ2-7; possibly TRBD1 for D (5 bases). The CDR3 runs to 15 residues. V lost 1 base to trimming and J lost 3 bases, with 13 bases between them. Germline-derived CDR1 and CDR2 are MGHDK and SYGVNS. CDR3 sequence (DNA): TGTGCCAGCAGTGAATCAGGGCAAGGAAACTACGAGCAGTACTTC. Its protein is CASSESGQGNYEQYF.

The chain links TRBV11-3 to TRBJ2-3; D possibly matches TRBD1 or TRBD2 (5 bases each). V was clipped by 4 bases and J by 1 base, with 15 bases between them. This CDR3 contains 16 residues. The germline gives CDR1 SGHNT, CDR2 YENEEA. Here the CDR3 DNA reads TGTGCCAGCAGCTCCGGGACCTATGCGGGCACAGATACGCAGTATTTT. Translated: CASSSGTYAGTDTQYF.

The rearrangement joins TRBV27 to TRBJ2-7, with 10 bases identical to TRBD1. With V trimmed by 6 bases and J by 7 bases, 12 bases remained unmatched. Germline CDR1 MNHEY, CDR2 SMNVEV (reference sequence). The CDR3 covers 15 residues. The CDR3 spells CASRSGTGVRVEQYF. CDR3 nucleotide sequence: TGTGCCAGCAGGTCCGGGACAGGGGTTCGAGTTGAGCAGTACTTC.

This clone was picked up many times. The chain has TRBV29-1 and TRBJ1-2; 9 bases fit TRBD1. With V trimmed by 5 bases and J by 5 bases, 12 bases remained unmatched. Germline assignment: CDR1 SQVTM and CDR2 ANQGSEA. The CDR3 sequence is 15 residues long. CDR3 sequence reads: CSVTPQGASGYGYTF. The CDR3 DNA reads as TGCAGCGTTACTCCACAGGGGGCCTCAGGATATGGCTACACCTTC. The entire variable domain, with the rest obtained from reference TRBV29-1 and TRBJ1-2, is as follows: SAVISQKPSRDICQRGTSLTIQCQVDSQVTMMFWYRQQPGQSLTLIATANQGSEATYESGFVIDKFPISRPNLTFSTLTVSNMSPEDSSIYLCSVTPQGASGYGYTFGSGTRLTVV.

The chain joins TRBV29-1 to TRBJ2-5; D is uncertain. Per the germline V gene, CDR1 is SQVTM and CDR2 is ANQGSEA. The V end was cut by 4 bases, the J end by 0 bases, with 6 bases between. The length of the CDR3 is 12 residues. CDR3 nucleotides: TGCAGCGTTGGTATTAACCAAGAGACCCAGTACTTC. Translation gives CSVGINQETQYF.

The chain recombines TRBV7-3 with TRBJ2-1, with 8 bases lining up with TRBD2. CDR1 is SGHTA, CDR2 FQGTGA, per germline. The V segment lost 5 bases and the J segment 7 bases; nucleotides outside the gene matches: 10. The CDR3 consists of 15 residues. The CDR3 spells CASSPTPGLGNEQFF. For the CDR3, the DNA is TGTGCCAGCAGCCCGACTCCGGGACTAGGAAATGAGCAGTTCTTC.

This clone was seen a single time. The chain's CDR3 is CASSQVGAYEQYF. In DNA, the CDR3 is TGCGCCAGCAGCCAAGTGGGGGCCTACGAGCAGTACTTC. The chain couples TRBV4-1 to TRBJ2-5, with D perhaps matching TRBD1 or TRBD2 (5 bases each). The J call could be wrong; TRBJ2-7 is a better fit for the DNA end. The germline V gene has CDR1 MGHRA and CDR2 YSYEKL. The CDR3 is 13 amino acids.

This clone was picked up a small number of times. This rearrangement joins TRBV6-6 to TRBJ2-7; the D is unclear. Per the germline V gene, CDR1 is MNHNY and CDR2 is SVGAGI (reference sequence). The V end lost 5 bases, the J end lost 0 bases, and 11 bases lay between the germline ends. The CDR3 spans 14 residues. The CDR3, as DNA: TGTGCCAGCAGTCGTTCCCTAGACTCCTACGAGCAGTACTTC. Protein sequence: CASSRSLDSYEQYF.

The sample holds one count of this clone. CDR3 sequence reads: CASSASSRTHTGELFF. The DNA of the CDR3 is TGCGCCAGCAGCGCCAGTTCGAGGACTCACACCGGGGAGCTGTTTTTT. V is TRBV5-1 and J is TRBJ2-2, with D possibly being TRBD2 (5 bases). This CDR3 region has 16 residues. Trimming pared 4 bases from V and 3 bases from J, leaving 16 bases between. Germline V gives CDR1 SGHRS, CDR2 YFSETQ.

This sequence joins TRBV27 and TRBJ2-7; 8 nucleotides agree with TRBD2. CDR3 length: 20 amino acids. V shed 4 bases, J shed 3 bases, and the junction held 23 bases outside the gene matches. Per germline, CDR1 MNHEY and CDR2 SMNVEV (reference sequence). Here the CDR3 DNA reads TGTGCCAGCAGTTCCTTCAACCTAGGAGCGGGAGCTCCGAGGGTCTACGAGCAGTACTTC. This encodes CASSSFNLGAGAPRVYEQYF.

V usage is TRBV4-1 and J usage is TRBJ2-2; possibly TRBD1 or TRBD2 for D (7 bases each). The CDR3 covers 16 residues. V was cut by 4 bases and J by 3 bases, with 15 bases left in between. The germline CDR1 and CDR2 sequences are MGHRA and YSYEKL. The CDR3 spells CASSLPGGEDTGELFF. CDR3 in DNA: TGCGCCAGCAGCCTACCAGGGGGGGAGGACACCGGGGAGCTGTTTTTT.

This clone has a handful of counts. The chain is built from TRBV6-6 and TRBJ1-5; maybe TRBD1 (5 bases). CDR1 and CDR2 (germline): MNHNY, SVGAGI (reference sequence). The CDR3 totals 13 residues. Trimming removed 7 bases at V and 5 bases at J, with 12 bases between. The CDR3 sequence is CASMRGGDQPQHF. CDR3 sequence (DNA): TGTGCCAGCATGAGGGGCGGGGATCAGCCCCAGCATTTT.

This clone was seen only a few times. V gene TRBV28 combines with J gene TRBJ1-2, with TRBD1 matching over 10 bases. The CDR3 has 15 residues. V lost 4 bases to trimming and J lost 2 bases; unmatched junction nucleotides: 4. Germline V gene data show CDR1 as MDHEN and CDR2 as SYDVKM. CDR3 coding DNA: TGTGCCAGCAGTTACCCGGGACAGGGGAACTATGGCTACACCTTC. Its protein product is CASSYPGQGNYGYTF.